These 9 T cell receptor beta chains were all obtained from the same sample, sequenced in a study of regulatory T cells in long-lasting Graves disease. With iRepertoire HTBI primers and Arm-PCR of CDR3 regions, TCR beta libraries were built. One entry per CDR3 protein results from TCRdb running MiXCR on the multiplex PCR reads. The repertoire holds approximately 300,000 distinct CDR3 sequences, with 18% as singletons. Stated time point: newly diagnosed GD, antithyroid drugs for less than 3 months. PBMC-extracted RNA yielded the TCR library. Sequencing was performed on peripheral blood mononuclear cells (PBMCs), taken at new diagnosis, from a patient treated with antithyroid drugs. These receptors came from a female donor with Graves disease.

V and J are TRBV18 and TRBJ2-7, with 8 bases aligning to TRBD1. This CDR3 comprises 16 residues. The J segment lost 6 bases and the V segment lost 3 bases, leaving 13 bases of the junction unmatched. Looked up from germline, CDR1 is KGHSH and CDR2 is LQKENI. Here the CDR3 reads CASSPLPGQDASEQYF. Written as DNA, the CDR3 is TGTGCCAGCTCACCTTTACCGGGACAGGATGCCTCCGAGCAGTACTTC.

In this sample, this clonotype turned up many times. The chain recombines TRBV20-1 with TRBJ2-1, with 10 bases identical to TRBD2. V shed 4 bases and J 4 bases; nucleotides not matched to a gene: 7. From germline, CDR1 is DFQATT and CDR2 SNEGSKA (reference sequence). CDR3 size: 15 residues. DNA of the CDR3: TGCAGTGCTATACCTAGCGGGAGCTTGTACAATGAGCAGTTCTTC. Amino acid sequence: CSAIPSGSLYNEQFF.

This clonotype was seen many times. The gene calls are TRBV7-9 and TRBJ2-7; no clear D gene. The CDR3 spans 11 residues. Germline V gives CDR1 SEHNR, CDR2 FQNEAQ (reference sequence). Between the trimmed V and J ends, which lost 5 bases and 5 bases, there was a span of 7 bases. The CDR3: CASSRANEQYF. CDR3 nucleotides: TGTGCCAGCAGCCGGGCCAACGAGCAGTACTTC.

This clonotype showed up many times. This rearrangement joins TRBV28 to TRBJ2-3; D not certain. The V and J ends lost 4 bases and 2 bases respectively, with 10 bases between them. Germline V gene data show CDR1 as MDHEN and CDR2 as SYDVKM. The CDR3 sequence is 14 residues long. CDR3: CASSYSRLTDTQYF. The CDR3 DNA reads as TGTGCCAGCAGTTATAGTAGACTCACAGATACGCAGTATTTT.

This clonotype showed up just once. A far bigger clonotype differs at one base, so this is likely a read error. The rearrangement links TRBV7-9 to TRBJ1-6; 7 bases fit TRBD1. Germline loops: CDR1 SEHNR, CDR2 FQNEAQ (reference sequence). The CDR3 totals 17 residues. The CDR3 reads CASGLAQGTANNSPLHF. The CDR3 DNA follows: TGTGCCAGCGGCTTAGCGCAGGGGACAGCCAATAATTCACCCCTCCACTTT. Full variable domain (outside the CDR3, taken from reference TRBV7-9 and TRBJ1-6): DTGVSQNPRHKITKRGQNVTFRCDPISEHNRLYWYRQTLGQGPEFLTYFQNEAQLEKSRLLSDRFSAERPKGSFSTLEIQRTEQGDSAMYLCASGLAQGTANNSPLHFGNGTRLTVT.

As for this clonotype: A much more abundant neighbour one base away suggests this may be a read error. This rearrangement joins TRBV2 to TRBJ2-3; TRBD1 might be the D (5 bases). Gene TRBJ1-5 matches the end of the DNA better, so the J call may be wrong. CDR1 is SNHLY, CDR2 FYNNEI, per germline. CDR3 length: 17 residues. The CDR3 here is CASSLVGGLAGTDTQHF. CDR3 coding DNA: TGTGCCAGCAGCCTCGTCGGGGGACTAGCGGGCACAGATACGCAGCATTTT.

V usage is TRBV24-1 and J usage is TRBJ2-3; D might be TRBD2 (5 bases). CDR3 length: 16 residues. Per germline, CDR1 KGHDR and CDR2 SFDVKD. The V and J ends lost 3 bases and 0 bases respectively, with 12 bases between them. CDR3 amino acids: CATSDRSGASTDTQYF. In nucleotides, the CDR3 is TGTGCCACCAGTGATCGGAGCGGAGCCAGCACAGATACGCAGTATTTT.

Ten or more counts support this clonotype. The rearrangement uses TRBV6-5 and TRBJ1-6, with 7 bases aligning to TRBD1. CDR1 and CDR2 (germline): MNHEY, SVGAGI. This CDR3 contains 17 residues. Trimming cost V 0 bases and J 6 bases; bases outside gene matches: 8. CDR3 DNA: TGTGCCAGCAGTTACTCGATAGGCAGGGGGGGTAATTCACCCCTCCACTTT. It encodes CASSYSIGRGGNSPLHF.

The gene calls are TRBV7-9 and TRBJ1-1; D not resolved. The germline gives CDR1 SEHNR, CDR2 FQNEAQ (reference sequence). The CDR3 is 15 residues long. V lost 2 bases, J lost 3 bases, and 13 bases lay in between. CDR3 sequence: CASSLRLGEDTEAFF. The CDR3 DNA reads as TGTGCCAGCAGCTTAAGGTTGGGTGAGGACACTGAAGCTTTCTTT.